The 7 T cell receptor beta chains presented below share a single source sample, sequenced in a study of control samples from healthy donors and cancer patients. TCRdb's copy holds only in-frame clones and misses some; the assay was immunoSEQ multiplex PCR. The sample holds tens of thousands of clones, around four fifths seen once. The sequencing sample was made of blood. The receptors were sampled from a man in his thirties or forties in good health.

The CDR3 spells CASKEDRANTGELFF. The CDR3 DNA reads as TGTGCCAGTAAGGAGGACAGGGCGAACACCGGGGAGCTGTTTTTT. The rearrangement joins TRBV19 to TRBJ2-2, with 8 bases aligning to TRBD1. Trimming at V came to 7 bases and at J to 0 bases, leaving 4 bases not matched to a gene. Per the germline V gene, CDR1 is LNHDA and CDR2 is SQIVND (reference sequence). The CDR3 is 15 amino acids.

The rearrangement uses TRBV5-6 and TRBJ2-5, with no clear D. The CDR3 runs 15 residues. Germline CDR1 SGHDT, CDR2 YYEEEE. V gave up 0 bases and J gave up 1 base, with 10 bases separating them. CDR3 sequence (DNA): TGTGCCAGCAGCTTGGGACGGCTATCCCAAGAGACCCAGTACTTC. This translates into CASSLGRLSQETQYF. The variable domain in full, with the rest retrieved from reference TRBV5-6 and TRBJ2-5, is DAGVTQSPTHLIKTRGQQVTLRCSPKSGHDTVSWYQQALGQGPQFIFQYYEEEERQRGNFPDRFSGHQFPNYSSELNVNALLLGDSALYLCASSLGRLSQETQYFGPGTRLLVL.

This rearrangement joins TRBV27 to TRBJ1-2, with D possibly matching TRBD1 (6 bases). Trimming stripped 4 bases from V and 7 bases from J, with 10 bases between. The CDR3 covers 12 residues. The germline V gene has CDR1 MNHEY and CDR2 SMNVEV (reference sequence). The CDR3 region has the DNA TGTGCCAGCAGTTCAAACAGGGCTGGCTACACCTTC. This sequence encodes CASSSNRAGYTF.

The rearrangement joins TRBV24-1 to TRBJ2-3, with 7 bases that match TRBD1. J gave up 7 bases and V 3 bases, and 12 bases lay outside the gene matches. In germline, CDR1 is KGHDR, CDR2 SFDVKD. The CDR3 consists of 16 residues. The CDR3 spells CATSDSQGVVGNTQYF. In DNA form, the CDR3 reads TGTGCCACCAGTGATAGCCAGGGGGTCGTAGGGAATACGCAGTATTTT.

This chain joins TRBV2 and TRBJ2-2; unclear D gene. Germline CDR1 reads SNHLY; CDR2 reads FYNNEI. CDR3 length equals 14 residues. With 4 bases removed from V and 6 bases from J, the gap between germline ends came to 12 bases. The CDR3 region has the DNA TGTGCCAGCAGTGCTGATCGACGAGCCGGGGAGCTGTTTTTT. It is translated as CASSADRRAGELFF.

This sequence joins TRBV9 and TRBJ2-2; 10 bases fit TRBD2. The CDR3 extends over 16 amino acids. The germline CDR1 and CDR2 sequences are SGDLS and YYNGEE. The J segment lost 5 bases and the V segment lost 0 bases, leaving 4 bases of the junction unmatched. CDR3 loop: CASSVETSGKTGELFF. CDR3 DNA: TGTGCCAGCAGCGTAGAAACTAGCGGGAAAACCGGGGAGCTGTTTTTT.

This clone was counted only a few times. The V call is TRBV6-5, the J call TRBJ1-2; 7 bases line up with TRBD1. CDR1 and CDR2 from the germline V gene are MNHEY and SVGAGI. The CDR3 is 16 residues long. V was clipped by 0 bases and J by 4 bases; unmatched bases: 8. The CDR3 bases are TGTGCCAGCAGTTACTCGAGTAAGGGGGCTAGCTATGGCTACACCTTC. This gives the protein CASSYSSKGASYGYTF.